The clone carrying this T cell receptor beta chain occurred a few times. Its antigen is currently unknown. The data stem from a study of beta chain features in type 1 diabetes. Study results and limitations: TCRB CDR3s were moderately but significantly shorter in Type 1 diabetes patients in all four CD4+ subsets.

Every bit of the isolated RNA underwent reverse transcription, so sequencing read expressed TCRB transcripts. Assay: immunoSEQ multiplex PCR; the TCRdb copy retains only in-frame clones and omits some. The table includes around 130,000 clones, 16% detected once. V was cut by 5 bases and J by 2 bases, with 14 bases left in between. Germline CDR1 is MNHEY and CDR2 is SVGAGI. The CDR3 runs 15 residues. The specimen sequenced was central memory CD4+ T cells from blood. The clonotype originates from a man aged 25-45 years with type 1 diabetes. V and J are TRBV6-5 and TRBJ2-3; the D gene is possibly TRBD1 (6 bases). CDR3 loop: CASSPWGRPTDTQYF. CDR3 sequence (DNA): TGTGCCAGCAGTCCATGGGGGCGGCCCACAGATACGCAGTATTTT.